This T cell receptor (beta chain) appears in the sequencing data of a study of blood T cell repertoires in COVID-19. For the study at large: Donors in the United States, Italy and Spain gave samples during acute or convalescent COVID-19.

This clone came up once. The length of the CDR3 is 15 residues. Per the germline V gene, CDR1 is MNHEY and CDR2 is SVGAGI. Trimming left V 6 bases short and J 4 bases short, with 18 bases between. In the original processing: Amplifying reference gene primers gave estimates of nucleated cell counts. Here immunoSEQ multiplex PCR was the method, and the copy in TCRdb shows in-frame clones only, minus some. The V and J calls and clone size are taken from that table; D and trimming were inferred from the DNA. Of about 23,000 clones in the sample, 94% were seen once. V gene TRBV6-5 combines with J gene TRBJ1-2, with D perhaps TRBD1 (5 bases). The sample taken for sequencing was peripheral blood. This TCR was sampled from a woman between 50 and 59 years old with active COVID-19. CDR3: CASSPRGEAGYGYTF. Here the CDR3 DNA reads TGTGCCAGCAGCCCCCGAGGGGAGGCAGGCTATGGCTACACCTTC.